A selection of T cell receptor beta chains follows, all from one sample in a study of OX40 agonist ivuxolimab in advanced cancers. Only in-frame clones appear in the TCRdb table, and some are missing; sequencing was by immunoSEQ multiplex PCR. The top ten clones hold around 12% of a sample with roughly 30,000 clones, 74% of them seen once. This material consisted of CD4+ or CD8+ T cells sorted from blood, taken in a trial of the OX40 agonist ivuxolimab. The receptors originated from an adult with an advanced solid tumor such as melanoma, head and neck, liver or kidney cancer. CDR3s include the opening cysteine and the closing phenylalanine or tryptophan. A D gene is named only where the DNA matches it firmly. The size entry is marked missing in some rows and otherwise reads once, few, many or a size class.

V gene: TRBV2; D gene: -; J gene: TRBJ2-3; CDR3 length: 18; clone size: -; CDR3 protein: CASSKTQGGVRYTDTQYF; CDR3 DNA: TGTGCCAGCAGTAAAACCCAGGGGGGCGTCCGTTACACAGATACGCAGTATTTT
V gene: TRBV5-6; D gene: TRBD1; J gene: TRBJ1-1; CDR3 length: 12; clone size: -; CDR3 protein: CASSLRGQQAFF; CDR3 DNA: TGTGCCAGCAGCTTGCGGGGACAGCAAGCTTTCTTT
V gene: TRBV27; D gene: -; J gene: TRBJ1-1; CDR3 length: 13; clone size: -; CDR3 protein: CASSPSVRTEAFF; CDR3 DNA: TGTGCCAGCAGTCCCTCAGTGCGCACTGAAGCTTTCTTT
V gene: TRBV5-4; D gene: TRBD2; J gene: TRBJ2-1; CDR3 length: 14; clone size: -; CDR3 protein: CASSIAGGRNEQFF; CDR3 DNA: TGTGCCAGCAGCATAGCGGGGGGGCGCAATGAGCAGTTCTTC
V gene: TRBV6-5; D gene: -; J gene: TRBJ1-2; CDR3 length: 15; clone size: -; CDR3 protein: CASSYGAPLTSGYTF; CDR3 DNA: TGTGCCAGCAGTTACGGGGCTCCCCTGACCTCTGGCTACACCTTC
V gene: TRBV18; D gene: -; J gene: TRBJ1-2; CDR3 length: 14; clone size: once; CDR3 protein: CASSPNPGVGGYTF; CDR3 DNA: TGTGCCAGCTCACCAAATCCGGGCGTTGGAGGCTACACCTTC
V gene: TRBV5-1; D gene: -; J gene: TRBJ2-2; CDR3 length: 14; clone size: -; CDR3 protein: CASSLGENTGELFF; CDR3 DNA: TGCGCCAGCAGCTTGGGGGAGAACACCGGGGAGCTGTTTTTT
V gene: TRBV7-9; D gene: -; J gene: TRBJ1-4; CDR3 length: 12; clone size: -; CDR3 protein: CASSFRGEKLFF; CDR3 DNA: TGTGCCAGCAGTTTCAGGGGTGAAAAACTGTTTTTT
V gene: TRBV6-6; D gene: -; J gene: TRBJ1-6; CDR3 length: 14; clone size: -; CDR3 protein: CASRLTANNSPLHF; CDR3 DNA: TGTGCCAGCAGGCTAACTGCAAATAATTCACCCCTCCACTTT
V gene: TRBV11-3; D gene: -; J gene: TRBJ2-1; CDR3 length: 15; clone size: -; CDR3 protein: CASSWTGLPYNEQFF; CDR3 DNA: TGTGCCAGCAGCTGGACGGGACTCCCCTACAATGAGCAGTTCTTC
V gene: TRBV7-9; D gene: -; J gene: TRBJ1-2; CDR3 length: 11; clone size: -; CDR3 protein: CASSLVYGYTF; CDR3 DNA: TGTGCCAGCAGCTTAGTTTATGGCTACACCTTC
V gene: TRBV2; D gene: -; J gene: TRBJ1-1; CDR3 length: 13; clone size: few; CDR3 protein: CASRRDPVSEAFF; CDR3 DNA: TGTGCCAGCAGACGGGACCCCGTTTCTGAAGCTTTCTTT
V gene: TRBV25-1; D gene: -; J gene: TRBJ1-1; CDR3 length: 14; clone size: -; CDR3 protein: CASSDPRGAGEAFF; CDR3 DNA: TGTGCCAGCAGTGACCCCAGGGGCGCGGGTGAAGCTTTCTTT
V gene: TRBV2; D gene: -; J gene: TRBJ2-7; CDR3 length: 12; clone size: -; CDR3 protein: CASSLSSYEQYF; CDR3 DNA: TGTGCCAGCAGCTTATCTTCCTACGAGCAGTACTTC
V gene: TRBV29-1; D gene: TRBD1; J gene: TRBJ1-1; CDR3 length: 13; clone size: -; CDR3 protein: CSAAGQGDTEAFF; CDR3 DNA: TGCAGCGCCGCAGGACAGGGGGACACTGAAGCTTTCTTT
V gene: TRBV2; D gene: -; J gene: TRBJ1-5; CDR3 length: 14; clone size: -; CDR3 protein: CASSEIGSNQPQHF; CDR3 DNA: TGTGCCAGCAGTGAAATCGGCAGCAATCAGCCCCAGCATTTT
V gene: TRBV6-6; D gene: TRBD1; J gene: TRBJ1-2; CDR3 length: 11; clone size: -; CDR3 protein: CASRQGGGYTF; CDR3 DNA: TGTGCCAGCCGACAGGGAGGCGGCTACACCTTC
V gene: TRBV19; D gene: TRBD1; J gene: TRBJ2-7; CDR3 length: 13; clone size: once; CDR3 protein: CASSIGTGVEQYF; CDR3 DNA: TGTGCCAGTAGTATCGGGACAGGGGTCGAGCAGTACTTC
V gene: TRBV18; D gene: -; J gene: TRBJ1-2; CDR3 length: 17; clone size: -; CDR3 protein: CASSPRQGWGANYGYTF; CDR3 DNA: TGTGCCAGCTCACCACGCCAGGGATGGGGAGCTAACTATGGCTACACCTTC
V gene: TRBV4-2; D gene: -; J gene: TRBJ1-6; CDR3 length: 13; clone size: -; CDR3 protein: CASSHLVGGPLHF; CDR3 DNA: TGTGCCAGCAGCCACTTGGTGGGGGGACCCCTCCACTTT
V gene: TRBV5-8; D gene: -; J gene: TRBJ1-6; CDR3 length: 16; clone size: -; CDR3 protein: CASSSRPSSYNSPLHF; CDR3 DNA: TGTGCCAGCAGCTCGAGGCCGAGCTCCTATAATTCACCCCTCCACTTT
V gene: TRBV5-1; D gene: -; J gene: TRBJ1-6; CDR3 length: 14; clone size: -; CDR3 protein: CASSLGSTNSPLHF; CDR3 DNA: TGCGCCAGCAGCTTGGGCAGCACCAATTCACCCCTCCACTTT
V gene: TRBV29-1; D gene: -; J gene: TRBJ1-5; CDR3 length: 13; clone size: -; CDR3 protein: CSVVNGGNQPQHF; CDR3 DNA: TGCAGCGTTGTTAACGGCGGCAATCAGCCCCAGCATTTT
V gene: TRBV10-3; D gene: -; J gene: TRBJ2-5; CDR3 length: 11; clone size: few; CDR3 protein: CAIREGETQYF; CDR3 DNA: TGTGCCATCAGGGAGGGGGAGACCCAGTACTTC
V gene: TRBV19; D gene: TRBD1; J gene: TRBJ2-2; CDR3 length: 15; clone size: -; CDR3 protein: CASSIRGTVPGELFF; CDR3 DNA: TGTGCCAGTAGTATTCGTGGGACAGTCCCCGGGGAGCTGTTTTTT
V gene: TRBV29-1; D gene: -; J gene: TRBJ1-2; CDR3 length: 13; clone size: -; CDR3 protein: CSVEDLDPKGYTF; CDR3 DNA: TGCAGCGTTGAGGACCTTGATCCTAAGGGCTACACCTTC
V gene: TRBV18; D gene: TRBD1; J gene: TRBJ2-7; CDR3 length: 15; clone size: -; CDR3 protein: CASSPHETGVNEQYF; CDR3 DNA: TGTGCCAGCTCACCCCATGAGACAGGGGTCAACGAGCAGTACTTC
V gene: TRBV2; D gene: -; J gene: TRBJ2-5; CDR3 length: 15; clone size: once; CDR3 protein: CASSDRAGAGETQYF; CDR3 DNA: TGTGCCAGCAGTGATCGAGCAGGGGCAGGGGAGACCCAGTACTTC
V gene: TRBV6-6; D gene: TRBD2; J gene: TRBJ2-1; CDR3 length: 16; clone size: -; CDR3 protein: CASSPDRDYHYNEQFF; CDR3 DNA: TGTGCCAGCAGTCCAGATAGGGACTACCACTACAATGAGCAGTTCTTC
V gene: TRBV5-4; D gene: -; J gene: TRBJ2-2; CDR3 length: 12; clone size: -; CDR3 protein: CASSPQDGELFF; CDR3 DNA: TGTGCCAGCAGCCCCCAAGACGGGGAGCTGTTTTTT
V gene: TRBV5-1; D gene: -; J gene: TRBJ2-3; CDR3 length: 13; clone size: few; CDR3 protein: CASSRDGGDTQYF; CDR3 DNA: TGCGCCAGCAGCCGGGATGGAGGGGATACGCAGTATTTT
V gene: TRBV28; D gene: TRBD2; J gene: TRBJ2-7; CDR3 length: 17; clone size: few; CDR3 protein: CASSSIAGGGSFDEQYF; CDR3 DNA: TGTGCCAGCAGTTCAATAGCGGGAGGGGGGTCTTTCGACGAGCAGTACTTC
V gene: TRBV18; D gene: -; J gene: TRBJ1-6; CDR3 length: 13; clone size: -; CDR3 protein: CASSPRGDSPLHF; CDR3 DNA: TGTGCCAGCTCACCGCGGGGGGATTCACCCCTCCACTTT
V gene: TRBV5-6; D gene: -; J gene: TRBJ1-2; CDR3 length: 14; clone size: -; CDR3 protein: CASSLEIRYGGYTF; CDR3 DNA: TGTGCCAGCAGCTTGGAAATCCGATACGGTGGCTACACCTTC
V gene: TRBV6-5; D gene: -; J gene: TRBJ1-4; CDR3 length: 13; clone size: -; CDR3 protein: CASSRGANEKLFF; CDR3 DNA: TGTGCCAGCAGTAGGGGGGCTAATGAAAAACTGTTTTTT
V gene: TRBV27; D gene: -; J gene: TRBJ2-2; CDR3 length: 14; clone size: few; CDR3 protein: CASSFEVNTGELFF; CDR3 DNA: TGTGCCAGCAGTTTCGAGGTGAACACCGGGGAGCTGTTTTTT
V gene: TRBV18; D gene: -; J gene: TRBJ1-1; CDR3 length: 15; clone size: -; CDR3 protein: CASSPRESPNTEAFF; CDR3 DNA: TGTGCCAGCTCACCAAGGGAGTCCCCGAACACTGAAGCTTTCTTT
V gene: TRBV18; D gene: TRBD1; J gene: TRBJ2-3; CDR3 length: 13; clone size: -; CDR3 protein: CASSSGTDDTQYF; CDR3 DNA: TGTGCCAGCTCATCCGGGACAGACGATACGCAGTATTTT
V gene: TRBV4-1; D gene: TRBD2; J gene: TRBJ2-3; CDR3 length: 17; clone size: -; CDR3 protein: CASSQEASGGARDTQYF; CDR3 DNA: TGCGCCAGCAGCCAAGAAGCTAGCGGGGGGGCTAGAGATACGCAGTATTTT
V gene: TRBV18; D gene: -; J gene: TRBJ1-2; CDR3 length: 14; clone size: -; CDR3 protein: CASSPAGDPYGYTF; CDR3 DNA: TGTGCCAGCTCACCCGCCGGAGACCCTTATGGCTACACCTTC
V gene: TRBV25-1; D gene: -; J gene: TRBJ1-1; CDR3 length: 8; clone size: -; CDR3 protein: CASSKAFF; CDR3 DNA: TGTGCCAGCAGTAAAGCTTTCTTT
V gene: TRBV5-1; D gene: TRBD1; J gene: TRBJ2-3; CDR3 length: 14; clone size: -; CDR3 protein: CASSLGDRADTQYF; CDR3 DNA: TGCGCCAGCAGCTTGGGGGACAGAGCAGATACGCAGTATTTT
V gene: TRBV5-1; D gene: TRBD2; J gene: TRBJ2-3; CDR3 length: 17; clone size: -; CDR3 protein: CASSLGFLAGGTDTQYF; CDR3 DNA: TGCGCCAGCAGCCTTGGGTTCCTAGCGGGGGGCACAGATACGCAGTATTTT
V gene: TRBV2; D gene: -; J gene: TRBJ1-1; CDR3 length: 13; clone size: -; CDR3 protein: CASSELESTEAFF; CDR3 DNA: TGTGCCAGCAGTGAATTGGAGAGCACTGAAGCTTTCTTT